This T cell receptor (beta chain) emerged from a study of PD-1 blockade in classical Hodgkin lymphoma. Turning to the study itself: Administration of nivolumab to patients was at 3 mg/kg intravenously every 2 weeks. General study results and limits: Lower baseline TCR diversity marked trial partial responders and progressors.

Per germline, CDR1 KGHSH and CDR2 LQKENI. V lost 5 bases to trimming and J lost 6 bases, with 16 bases between them. This CDR3 region has 14 residues. Brentuximab vedotin exposure varied among the patients, all of whom had relapsed after autologous stem cell transplantation. Negative magnetic selection isolated CD4+ T cells from thawed PBMCs. Produced via immunoSEQ multiplex PCR; TCRdb's table is partial and in-frame only. Seen here are about 16,000 clones, 85% observed once, and the top ten hold 1%. Comment on this clone: What it binds is unknown.

This chain links TRBV18 with TRBJ1-1; TRBD1 might be the D (6 bases). The sample was CD4+ T cells from blood, taken at baseline. The receptor comes from a human donor with classical Hodgkin lymphoma. In DNA form, the CDR3 reads TGTGCCAGCTCAAGCACCGGGACAAATTCTGAAGCTTTCTTT. Translated: CASSSTGTNSEAFF.